This T cell receptor beta chain comes out of a study of blood T cell repertoires in COVID-19. Study at large: Samples representing acute and convalescent COVID-19 were sourced from the United States, Italy and Spain. The cDNA or gDNA used as material had been derived from T cells, B-cell-depleted T cells, or PBMCs.

Germline assignment: CDR1 SGHRS and CDR2 YFSETQ. This CDR3 region has 15 residues. The V and J ends lost 4 bases and 0 bases respectively, with 10 bases between them. During active infection, Seattle patients enrolled and were then monitored through disease. How the authors handled the data: Estimation of nucleated cell counts was performed using reference gene primer amplification. The method was immunoSEQ multiplex PCR; TCRdb's version includes in-frame clones alone and lacks a portion of them. The V and J calls and the clone size are those of that table, but D and trimming were determined from the DNA. The sample lists about 240,000 clones; roughly 76% were seen once. There are a few counts of this clone.

Sequenced material: peripheral blood. The source is a woman older than 75 with COVID-19, enrolled during active disease. J is TRBJ2-2 and V is TRBV5-1, with D possibly being TRBD2 (6 bases). CDR3 region: CASSPGAANTGELFF. Written as DNA, the CDR3 is TGCGCCAGCAGCCCGGGAGCCGCGAACACCGGGGAGCTGTTTTTT.